A selection of T cell receptor beta chains follows, all from one sample in a study of blood T cell repertoires in COVID-19. TCRdb keeps only in-frame clones here, not all; method: immunoSEQ multiplex PCR. The sample lists some 220,000 clones, 75% to 85% occurring once. Sequencing used peripheral blood. Receptors originate from a woman between 65 and 79 years old with COVID-19, enrolled during active disease. The CDR3 runs from the conserved cysteine through the conserved F or W. D genes are given only for firm matches. Size tells how often a clone was seen (once, few, many) or the class of an expanded clone, and some rows leave it out.

clone_size j_call v_call d_call cdr3_aa cdr3_nt
. TRBJ2-5 TRBV7-6 TRBD1 CASSPTRGQETQYF TGTGCCAGCAGCCCCACCAGGGGGCAGGAGACCCAGTACTTC
. TRBJ1-2 TRBV5-4 . CASRMEERRAYGYTF TGTGCCAGCAGGATGGAAGAGCGCAGAGCCTATGGCTACACCTTC
. TRBJ2-2 TRBV9 TRBD2 CASSVDTSGRTGELFF TGTGCCAGCAGCGTAGACACTAGCGGGAGGACCGGGGAGCTGTTTTTT
few TRBJ2-7 TRBV7-9 . CASSLDLRDYEQYF TGTGCCAGCAGCTTAGACCTCAGGGACTACGAGCAGTACTTC
. TRBJ1-4 TRBV4-1 TRBD1 CASSQTGVREKLFF TGCGCCAGCAGCCAGACAGGGGTACGGGAAAAACTGTTTTTT
. TRBJ2-2 TRBV14 TRBD2 CASSRILAGDARRPGELFF TGTGCCAGCAGCCGGATCCTGGCGGGAGACGCTAGGAGACCCGGGGAGCTGTTTTTT
. TRBJ2-3 TRBV19 TRBD1 CASRQGFSPTDTQYF TGTGCCAGTAGACAGGGGTTCAGCCCCACAGATACGCAGTATTTT
once TRBJ2-6 TRBV19 . CASSTGPGANVLTF TGTGCCAGTAGCACAGGGCCTGGGGCCAACGTCCTGACTTTC
. TRBJ1-6 TRBV19 . CASYQQNPSTSSYNSPLHF TGTGCCAGTTACCAACAGAACCCGAGCACAAGCTCCTATAATTCACCCCTCCACTTT
. TRBJ1-1 TRBV24-1 TRBD1 CATSRGRNTEAFF TGTGCCACCAGCAGGGGGCGTAACACTGAAGCTTTCTTT
. TRBJ2-5 TRBV3-1/TRBV3-2 TRBD2 CASSQDGLAGQETQYF TGTGCCAGCAGCCAAGATGGCCTAGCGGGACAAGAGACCCAGTACTTC
. TRBJ1-2 TRBV4-2 . CASSQDSGANYGYTF TGTGCCAGCAGCCAAGATTCAGGCGCAAACTATGGCTACACCTTC
. TRBJ2-5 TRBV5-8 . CASSFADYRQETQYF TGTGCCAGCAGCTTTGCCGACTACCGACAAGAGACCCAGTACTTC
. TRBJ1-5 TRBV2 . CASSEDQGWQPQHF TGTGCCAGCAGTGAAGACCAGGGGTGGCAGCCCCAGCATTTT
. TRBJ1-2 TRBV5-6 . CASSPAVRGHKANYGYTF TGTGCCAGCAGCCCGGCCGTTAGGGGCCACAAAGCTAACTATGGCTACACCTTC
. TRBJ1-1 TRBV11-1 TRBD1 CASTVQGEVTEAFF TGTGCCAGCACCGTCCAGGGGGAGGTCACTGAAGCTTTCTTT
few TRBJ2-7 TRBV18 . CASSGSSYEQYF TGTGCCAGCTCGGGCAGCTCCTACGAGCAGTACTTC
. TRBJ1-2 TRBV6-5 TRBD1 CASSYAQGAFGGYTF TGTGCCAGCAGTTACGCCCAGGGGGCGTTCGGTGGCTACACCTTC
. TRBJ2-6 TRBV24-1 TRBD2 CATSPVPGGAPNSGANVLTF TGTGCCACCAGTCCCGTCCCGGGAGGGGCCCCTAACTCTGGGGCCAACGTCCTGACTTTC
. TRBJ1-5 TRBV18 . CASSPSREQPQHF TGTGCCAGCTCACCAAGCCGCGAACAGCCCCAGCATTTT
. TRBJ1-4 TRBV28 . CASSSLPSSPNEKLFF TGTGCCAGCAGTTCACTCCCGTCTTCACCTAATGAAAAACTGTTTTTT
few TRBJ1-5 TRBV4-3 TRBD1 CASSPADRGTREPQHF TGCGCCAGCAGCCCAGCTGACAGGGGGACGCGTGAGCCCCAGCATTTT
. TRBJ2-1 TRBV10-3 TRBD1 CAVRPGQGRGEQFF TGTGCCGTCAGACCGGGACAGGGGCGGGGTGAGCAGTTCTTC
. TRBJ2-1 TRBV6-6 . CASSRDFSSYNEQFF TGTGCCAGCAGTCGGGACTTCAGCTCCTACAATGAGCAGTTCTTC
. TRBJ2-3 TRBV18 TRBD2 CASSPKGTSGGLTDTQYF TGTGCCAGCTCGCCTAAAGGGACTAGCGGGGGTCTCACAGATACGCAGTATTTT
. TRBJ1-5 TRBV29-1 TRBD1 CSVAGTENQPQHF TGCAGCGTCGCCGGGACAGAAAATCAGCCCCAGCATTTT
once TRBJ2-7 TRBV2 TRBD2 CASGGRVPEQYF TGTGCCAGCGGCGGGAGGGTACCCGAGCAGTACTTC
. TRBJ2-5 TRBV7-9 . CASSFGETQYF TGTGCCAGCAGCTTCGGAGAGACCCAGTACTTC
once TRBJ1-1 TRBV5-5 TRBD1 CASSWGQGRNTEAFF TGTGCCAGCAGCTGGGGACAGGGTCGGAACACTGAAGCTTTCTTT
. TRBJ1-5 TRBV19 TRBD1 CASSPPTGGSNQPQHF TGTGCCAGTAGCCCTCCTACAGGGGGCAGCAATCAGCCCCAGCATTTT
. TRBJ2-7 TRBV5-4 . CASSLGSGVGGYEQYF TGTGCCAGCAGCTTGGGATCGGGAGTTGGGGGTTACGAGCAGTACTTC
few TRBJ1-4 TRBV5-1 . CASSLARAGTNEKLFF TGCGCCAGCAGCTTGGCCCGAGCGGGGACGAATGAAAAACTGTTTTTT
few TRBJ1-6 TRBV5-6 TRBD1 CASSLGTGGYNSPLHF TGTGCCAGCAGCTTGGGGACAGGGGGCTATAATTCACCCCTCCACTTT
. TRBJ1-2 TRBV10-3 . CALSGSGGDGYTF TGTGCCTTAAGTGGTTCGGGGGGCGACGGCTACACCTTC
. TRBJ2-1 TRBV18 . CASSSRDSNNEQFF TGTGCCAGCTCATCCCGGGACTCTAACAATGAGCAGTTCTTC
. TRBJ2-5 TRBV2 . CASGGLGETQYF TGTGCCAGCGGGGGACTCGGAGAGACCCAGTACTTC
. TRBJ2-5 TRBV7-3 . CASSLLAGSQYF TGTGCCAGCAGCCTCCTTGCCGGGTCCCAGTACTTC
. TRBJ1-1 TRBV5-6 . CASSSTGLGFDTEAFF TGTGCCAGCAGCTCCACAGGGTTGGGTTTTGACACTGAAGCTTTCTTT
once TRBJ2-3 TRBV4-1 TRBD2 CASSALAGATDTQYF TGCGCCAGCAGCGCGCTAGCGGGGGCCACAGATACGCAGTATTTT
. TRBJ1-2 TRBV9 . CASSAHGQPNYGYTF TGTGCCAGCAGCGCGCACGGACAGCCAAACTATGGCTACACCTTC
. TRBJ2-7 TRBV10-3 . CAISRTAGLSYEQYF TGTGCCATCAGCCGGACAGCCGGTCTAAGCTACGAGCAGTACTTC